This T cell receptor (beta chain) was found in a study of blood T cell repertoires in COVID-19. Study-level background: COVID-19 samples from acute and convalescent phases originated in the United States, Italy and Spain.

Participant ages covered about 18 to 95 years across around 22 US areas. The CDR3 consists of 17 residues. The ends lost 4 bases at V and 0 bases at J; junction bases unmatched: 11. Germline CDR1 and CDR2: SGHVS and FQNEAQ. Original data processing: For nucleated cells, counts were estimated from reference gene primer amplification. The repertoire was sequenced with immunoSEQ multiplex PCR; TCRdb's copy has only in-frame clones and lacks some. The V and J calls and clone size were taken over from that table, and D and trimming were inferred from the DNA. The sample carries 220,000 or so clones, 75% to 90% recorded once.

This receptor was identified in a woman between 18 and 29 years old in a cohort exposed to, infected with or recovered from COVID-19 (not recorded which). Sequencing input: PBMCs or T cells enriched from blood (not recorded which). The chain is built from TRBV7-8 and TRBJ1-1; 7 nucleotides line up with TRBD1. CDR3 sequence reads: CASSSADQGVMNTEAFF. The CDR3 bases are TGTGCCAGCAGCTCAGCGGACCAGGGGGTCATGAACACTGAAGCTTTCTTT.